This T cell receptor (beta chain) was sequenced during a study of regulatory T cells in long-lasting Graves disease. Overall study findings and caveats: There was favoring of TRBV28, TRBJ1-2 and TRBJ2-5 in persistent disease. Less diverse TCR repertoires were seen in persistent Graves' patients than in newly diagnosed ones. More public clonotypes were shared by persistent patients (around 2,500) than by new patients (roughly 970).

The sample holds many counts of this clonotype. What it recognizes is unknown. Library construction for TCR beta used iRepertoire HTBI primers and Arm-PCR of CDR3 regions. TCRdb recomputed calls from the multiplex PCR reads with MiXCR, one row per CDR3 protein. The sample yields some 430,000 distinct CDR3 sequences, roughly a fifth seen once. Time point given: persistent/refractory GD, antithyroid drugs over 5 years with positive TRAb. RNA isolated from PBMCs was used to make the TCR library. Losses at the gene ends were 6 bases for V and 4 bases for J; bases not matched to a gene: 10. The V gene's germline CDR1 is KGHDR and CDR2 SFDVKD. The CDR3 extends over 15 amino acids.

Here the sequenced sample was peripheral blood mononuclear cells (PBMCs), taken when the disease was refractory, from a patient treated with antithyroid drugs. The chain combines TRBV24-1 with TRBJ1-2, with 7 bases lining up with TRBD1. The clonotype originates from a female donor with Graves disease. In nucleotides, the CDR3 is TGTGCCACCAGTCCACGGGACAGCTCAGTCTATGGCTACACCTTC. Its protein product is CATSPRDSSVYGYTF.